The 19 T cell receptor beta chains presented below share a single source sample, sequenced in a study of T cell changes during pregnancy in multiple sclerosis. The method was immunoSEQ multiplex PCR; TCRdb's version includes in-frame clones alone and lacks a portion of them. The sample yields tens of thousands of clones, approximately 90% seen once. This specimen consisted of peripheral blood, obtained in the first trimester of pregnancy. Source of these receptors: a female donor with multiple sclerosis, enrolled in a pregnancy study.

This chain joins TRBV7-6 and TRBJ1-5; the D is unclear. The CDR3 covers 13 residues. The germline V and J ends were trimmed by 6 bases and 4 bases, with 10 bases remaining between them. The germline V gene encodes CDR1 SGHVS and CDR2 FNYEAQ. CDR3 DNA sequence: TGTGCCAGCAGTCGCGACTTTAATCAGCCCCAGCATTTT. Its translation: CASSRDFNQPQHF.

V gene TRBV7-8 combines with J gene TRBJ2-7, with D possibly TRBD2 on 5 matching bases. The germline V gene has CDR1 SGHVS and CDR2 FQNEAQ. CDR3 length equals 14 residues. Trimming left V 0 bases short and J 3 bases short, with 9 bases between. As DNA, the CDR3 is TGTGCCAGCAGCTTAGCCGAGGGATTCTACGAGCAGTACTTC. Protein: CASSLAEGFYEQYF.

The chain recombines TRBV29-1 with TRBJ1-2, with D possibly TRBD1 on 5 matching bases. The CDR3 length is 13 residues. Trimming shortened V by 6 bases and J by 5 bases, and 16 bases separated the two germline ends. Germline values: CDR1 SQVTM, CDR2 ANQGSEA. The CDR3 spells CSVRRVERYGYTF. Here the CDR3 DNA reads TGCAGCGTGCGCAGGGTGGAGAGGTATGGCTACACCTTC.

The CDR3 is CASPSRLFGRAKDGEQFF. CDR3 DNA: TGTGCCAGCCCTTCCCGTTTATTCGGGAGGGCAAAAGACGGTGAGCAGTTCTTC. This chain connects TRBV5-8 to TRBJ2-1, with 8 bases fitting TRBD2. The CDR3 sequence is 18 residues long. The germline V gene encodes CDR1 SGHTS and CDR2 YDEGEE. With V trimmed by 7 bases and J by 9 bases, 24 bases remained unmatched. Supplemented by reference TRBV5-8 and TRBJ2-1, the full variable domain reads EAGVTQSPTHLIKTRGQQATLRCSPISGHTSVYWYQQALGLGLQFLLWYDEGEERNRGNFPPRFSGRQFPNYSSELNVNALELEDSALYLCASPSRLFGRAKDGEQFFGPGTRLTVL.

The chain carries TRBV6-5 and TRBJ1-2, with TRBD1 matching 8 bases. CDR3 size: 13 residues. In germline, CDR1 is MNHEY, CDR2 SVGAGI. V was pared by 5 bases and J by 5 bases, with 4 bases of the junction left unmatched. The CDR3 region is CASSPDRGYGYTF. CDR3 bases: TGTGCCAGCAGTCCCGACAGGGGATATGGCTACACCTTC.

This clone showed up many times. The chain couples TRBV6-1 to TRBJ2-1; D is ambiguous. Between the trimmed V and J ends, which lost 8 bases and 4 bases, there was a span of 18 bases. The CDR3 totals 15 residues. Per germline, CDR1 MNHNS and CDR2 SASEGT. CDR3 amino acids: CASLMAPGGYNEQFF. The CDR3 DNA is TGTGCCAGCCTTATGGCCCCGGGTGGGTACAATGAGCAGTTCTTC.

The chain links TRBV4-2 to TRBJ2-7, with D tentatively TRBD2 (5 bases). The V gene's germline CDR1 is LGHNA and CDR2 YNFKEQ. Trimming removed 0 bases at V and 3 bases at J, with 12 bases between. The CDR3 has 15 residues. The CDR3 DNA reads TGTGCCAGCAGCCAAGATACGTCGGGGATCTACGAGCAGTACTTC. Translation: CASSQDTSGIYEQYF.

The gene calls are TRBV10-1 and TRBJ2-7; 8 bases agree with TRBD1. Germline V lookup: CDR1 WNHNN, CDR2 SYGVQD (reference sequence). The CDR3 runs to 14 residues. V lost 6 bases and J lost 4; bases outside the gene matches: 8. DNA for the CDR3: TGCGCCAGCAGGAAACAGGGGGTTGGTTACGAGCAGTACTTC. Protein product: CASRKQGVGYEQYF.

The chain carries TRBV27 and TRBJ1-6; the D gene is possibly TRBD1 (6 bases). The V gene lost 7 bases and the J gene lost 0 bases, with 16 bases spanning the gap. Germline V gene lookup returns CDR1 MNHEY and CDR2 SMNVEV (reference sequence). The CDR3 contains 17 residues. The CDR3 loop reads CASTTRDTRSYNSPLHF. CDR3 nucleotide sequence: TGTGCCAGCACCACCCGGGACACACGCTCCTATAATTCACCCCTCCACTTT.

The chain is built from TRBV11-2 and TRBJ2-7, with D possibly being TRBD1 (6 bases). The germline V gene encodes CDR1 SGHAT and CDR2 FQNNGV. V lost 6 bases and J lost 0, with 18 bases in between. The CDR3 loop spans 16 amino acids. CDR3 DNA sequence: TGTGCCAGCAGTCCTCCGGGAAGGGGGAGCTCCTACGAGCAGTACTTC. Its protein product is CASSPPGRGSSYEQYF.

V usage is TRBV9 and J usage is TRBJ2-1; 9 bases are shared with TRBD2. CDR1 and CDR2 (germline): SGDLS, YYNGEE. V gave up 0 bases and J gave up 10 bases; unmatched junction bases: 11. The CDR3 is 16 amino acids. The CDR3 region is CASSVVVAGGPWEQFF. CDR3 bases: TGTGCCAGCAGCGTAGTCGTTGCGGGAGGGCCTTGGGAGCAGTTCTTC.

The chain employs TRBV20-1 and TRBJ1-1; D is possibly TRBD1 (6 bases). From germline, CDR1 is DFQATT and CDR2 SNEGSKA (reference sequence). Trimming took off 5 bases at V and 7 bases at J, with 11 bases between the two ends. There are 11 residues in the CDR3. The CDR3 nucleotides read TGCAGTGCTGAGCAGGGGCTTGAAGCTTTCTTT. This gives the protein CSAEQGLEAFF.

V usage is TRBV5-1 and J usage is TRBJ1-3, with D perhaps matching TRBD1 (6 bases). Trimming took 0 bases from V and 4 from J, leaving 14 bases between them. Germline V gives CDR1 SGHRS, CDR2 YFSETQ. This CDR3 spans 16 amino acids. The CDR3 here is CASSLEAGALGNTIYF. The CDR3 coding sequence is TGCGCCAGCAGCTTGGAAGCGGGGGCGTTGGGAAACACCATATATTTT.

The chain is built from TRBV7-9 and TRBJ2-7; 9 bases match TRBD1. V was clipped by 5 bases and J by 3 bases; unmatched bases: 8. This CDR3 is 15 amino acids long. CDR1 and CDR2 from the germline V gene are SEHNR and FQNEAQ (reference sequence). CDR3 in DNA: TGTGCCAGCAGCGAAGGACAGGGGCGATACTACGAGCAGTACTTC. This translates into CASSEGQGRYYEQYF.

V and J are TRBV30 and TRBJ2-5; the match to TRBD2 covers 10 bases. This CDR3 is 15 amino acids long. J was trimmed by 4 bases and V by 1 base; bases with no gene match: 6. CDR1 and CDR2 from the germline V gene are GTSNPN and SVGIG (reference sequence). The DNA of the CDR3 is TGTGCCTGGAGTGCGATAGCGGGGGGACGAGAGACCCAGTACTTC. Residues: CAWSAIAGGRETQYF.

The genes are TRBV18 and TRBJ1-1; TRBD1 is a possible D gene (5 bases). Germline-derived CDR1 and CDR2 are KGHSH and LQKENI. The germline V and J ends were trimmed by 3 bases and 11 bases, with 13 bases remaining between them. CDR3 length equals 12 residues. CDR3 region: CASSPVGAWAFF. CDR3 bases: TGTGCCAGCTCACCCGTAGGGGCTTGGGCTTTCTTT.

The chain employs TRBV2 and TRBJ2-2; the D gene is possibly TRBD2 (5 bases). Germline values: CDR1 SNHLY, CDR2 FYNNEI. V was cut by 7 bases and J by 0 bases, with 9 bases left in between. The CDR3 runs 14 residues. CDR3 nucleotide sequence: TGTGCCAGCACGCGGGCCTCGAACACCGGGGAGCTGTTTTTT. Translation: CASTRASNTGELFF.

This rearrangement joins TRBV30 to TRBJ2-7, with D possibly matching TRBD2 (6 bases). Germline loops: CDR1 GTSNPN, CDR2 SVGIG (reference sequence). V was pared by 4 bases and J by 6 bases, with 19 bases between. This CDR3 is 14 amino acids long. CDR3 amino acids: CAWKAGSAALEQYF. CDR3 sequence (DNA): TGTGCCTGGAAGGCGGGAAGCGCCGCCCTCGAGCAGTACTTC.

This chain uses TRBV5-6 with TRBJ2-5; D is perhaps TRBD1 (7 bases). Germline CDR1 SGHDT, CDR2 YYEEEE. V lost 4 bases and J lost 6, with 22 bases in between. The CDR3 has 16 amino acids. CDR3 residues: CASSLRDSGAWQTQYF. The DNA of the CDR3 is TGTGCCAGCAGCCTGCGGGACAGTGGGGCCTGGCAGACCCAGTACTTC. Together with reference TRBV5-6 and TRBJ2-5, the CDR3 gives the full variable domain: DAGVTQSPTHLIKTRGQQVTLRCSPKSGHDTVSWYQQALGQGPQFIFQYYEEEERQRGNFPDRFSGHQFPNYSSELNVNALLLGDSALYLCASSLRDSGAWQTQYFGPGTRLLVL.